These 27 T cell receptor beta chains were all obtained from the same sample, sequenced in a study of T cell responses to AZD1222 COVID-19 vaccine. Method: immunoSEQ multiplex PCR; TCRdb's copy keeps in-frame clones and lacks some. The data contain under 200,000 clones, approximately 90% of them singletons. The sample consisted of peripheral blood, taken 28 days after the second AZD1222 dose. These receptors were obtained from an adult who received the AZD1222 COVID-19 vaccine.

The rearrangement links TRBV7-3 to TRBJ1-6, with D possibly matching TRBD1 (5 bases). The CDR3 runs to 17 residues. V was trimmed by 1 base and J by 8 bases, leaving 18 bases between them. CDR1 SGHTA and CDR2 FQGTGA come from the germline V gene. The CDR3 region has the DNA TGTGCCAGCAGCTTAAGACCCGTTGGGGAAGGGGATTCACCCCTCCACTTT. Protein sequence: CASSLRPVGEGDSPLHF.

The chain couples TRBV3-1 (or the pseudogene TRBV3-2) to TRBJ2-3; 9 bases line up with TRBD2. Germline V gene data show CDR1 as LGHDT and CDR2 as YNNKEL (reference sequence). The junction had 2 bases not matched to a gene; V was cut back by 1 base and J by 0 bases. This CDR3 spans 16 amino acids. CDR3 nucleotides: TGTGCCAGCAGCCAAGCTAGCGGGGCCAGCACAGATACGCAGTATTTT. It yields the protein CASSQASGASTDTQYF.

This rearrangement joins TRBV28 to TRBJ1-2, with 7 bases fitting TRBD1. The CDR3 spans 16 residues. V gave up 10 bases and J gave up 3 bases; unmatched junction bases: 17. CDR1 is MDHEN, CDR2 SYDVKM, per germline. This CDR3 reads CATIPAGRGVDYGYTF. In nucleotides, the CDR3 is TGTGCCACAATCCCCGCGGGCAGGGGGGTCGACTATGGCTACACCTTC.

This sequence joins TRBV4-3 and TRBJ1-3; D remains unclear. CDR1 and CDR2 (germline): LGHNA, YSLEER. V was clipped by 0 bases and J by 1 base, with 7 bases between them. The CDR3 runs 15 residues. This chain's CDR3 is CASSQEWVSGNTIYF. The CDR3 nucleotides read TGCGCCAGCAGCCAAGAATGGGTGTCTGGAAACACCATATATTTT.

The chain links TRBV9 to TRBJ2-3; D gene unclear. The germline CDR1 and CDR2 sequences are SGDLS and YYNGEE. V was cut by 3 bases and J by 3 bases, with 11 bases left in between. The CDR3 sequence is 14 residues long. CDR3 nucleotide sequence: TGTGCCAGCAGCGCATCAAGGTCGACAGATACGCAGTATTTT. It specifies CASSASRSTDTQYF.

V and J are TRBV7-2 and TRBJ2-1; a weak D match, TRBD1 (7 bases). The CDR3 totals 17 residues. Germline V gene sequence: CDR1 SGHTA, CDR2 FQGNSA. V lost 0 bases and J 5 bases, leaving 17 bases between the germline ends. Here the CDR3 reads CASSLARGGGGHNEQFF. CDR3 DNA: TGTGCCAGCAGCTTAGCGCGAGGAGGGGGCGGGCACAATGAGCAGTTCTTC.

The V and J genes are TRBV5-6 and TRBJ1-4, with D possibly being TRBD1 (6 bases). V gave up 4 bases and J gave up 4 bases, with 17 bases separating them. CDR3 length: 16 residues. Germline V gene sequence: CDR1 SGHDT, CDR2 YYEEEE. Here the CDR3 DNA reads TGTGCCAGCAGCCTCGGGACACCGATACGTAATGAAAAACTGTTTTTT. This encodes CASSLGTPIRNEKLFF.

The V and J genes are TRBV18 and TRBJ1-5; tentative D call: TRBD1 (5 bases). Germline V lookup: CDR1 KGHSH, CDR2 LQKENI. The CDR3 covers 16 residues. V was trimmed by 6 bases and J by 2 bases, leaving 17 bases between them. The CDR3 nucleotides read TGTGCCAGCTCTCCCCAAAGGGGTTCCGGCAATCAGCCCCAGCATTTT. This gives the protein CASSPQRGSGNQPQHF.

The chain couples TRBV18 to TRBJ2-6; perhaps TRBD2 as D (5 bases). The V and J ends lost 2 bases and 2 bases respectively, with 10 bases between them. CDR3 length: 16 residues. CDR1 is KGHSH, CDR2 LQKENI, per germline. CDR3 in DNA: TGTGCCAGCTCACCAGACACGGGGACTGGGGCCAACGTCCTGACTTTC. Its protein is CASSPDTGTGANVLTF.

The genes are TRBV2 and TRBJ2-5; D is perhaps TRBD2 (6 bases). CDR1 and CDR2 from the germline V gene are SNHLY and FYNNEI. This CDR3 is 11 amino acids long. V lost 6 bases to trimming and J lost 14 bases, with 16 bases between them. CDR3 in DNA: TGTGCCAGCAGACAGGCCCGGGACTCCTACTTC. This sequence encodes CASRQARDSYF.

V usage is TRBV27 and J usage is TRBJ2-3, with 7 bases identical to TRBD1. Germline values: CDR1 MNHEY, CDR2 SMNVEV (reference sequence). CDR3 length: 15 amino acids. The trim removed 6 bases at V and 1 base at J, leaving 7 bases unmatched. The CDR3 DNA sequence: TGTGCCAGCAGACGACAGGGTCTTGGCACAGATACGCAGTATTTT. Its translation: CASRRQGLGTDTQYF.

The J gene is TRBJ1-6, the V gene TRBV7-2; unclear D gene. The CDR3 loop spans 12 amino acids. V was clipped by 2 bases and J by 6 bases, with 2 bases between them. Germline CDR1 reads SGHTA; CDR2 reads FQGNSA. Here the CDR3 reads CASSLTNSPLHF. The CDR3 region has the DNA TGTGCCAGCAGCTTAACTAATTCACCCCTCCACTTT. Full variable domain (rest looked up from reference TRBV7-2 and TRBJ1-6): GAGVSQSPSNKVTEKGKDVELRCDPISGHTALYWYRQSLGQGLEFLIYFQGNSAPDKSGLPSDRFSAERTGGSVSTLTIQRTQQEDSAVYLCASSLTNSPLHFGNGTRLTVT.

The rearrangement uses TRBV7-8 and TRBJ2-1, with 13 bases identical to TRBD2. V trimming: 5 bases; J trimming: 4 bases; junction bases outside the gene matches: 5. Germline CDR1 reads SGHVS; CDR2 reads FQNEAQ. The CDR3 length is 16 residues. The CDR3 nucleotides read TGTGCCAGCAGCCTGGGGACTAGCGGGATGTACAATGAGCAGTTCTTC. This sequence encodes CASSLGTSGMYNEQFF.

The V and J genes are TRBV5-4 and TRBJ2-7; perhaps TRBD1 as D (6 bases). V lost 0 bases, J lost 4 bases, and 8 bases lay in between. Germline CDR1 and CDR2: SGHNT and YYREEE (reference sequence). This CDR3 has 13 residues. Written as DNA, the CDR3 is TGTGCCAGCAGCTTGGGGGGGCGGTACGAGCAGTACTTC. Its protein is CASSLGGRYEQYF.

The chain couples TRBV24-1 to TRBJ2-1; 11 nucleotides line up with TRBD1. This CDR3 is 15 amino acids long. Germline V lookup: CDR1 KGHDR, CDR2 SFDVKD. V shed 7 bases and J 7 bases; nucleotides not matched to a gene: 8. CDR3 sequence: CATSAHGTGGNEQFF. CDR3 bases: TGTGCCACCAGCGCGCATGGGACAGGGGGGAATGAGCAGTTCTTC.

This clone was picked up one time. This sequence joins TRBV5-4 and TRBJ1-4; a possible D gene is TRBD1 (5 bases). The V end was cut by 3 bases, the J end by 2 bases, with 20 bases between. Germline CDR1 is SGHNT and CDR2 is YYREEE (reference sequence). This CDR3 region has 18 residues. CDR3 in amino acids: CASSSGTPSVATNEKLFF. CDR3 sequence (DNA): TGTGCCAGCAGCTCGGGGACTCCTAGCGTGGCGACTAATGAAAAACTGTTTTTT.

The V call is TRBV6-5, the J call TRBJ1-3; no definite D call. The CDR3 totals 15 residues. Trimming left V 0 bases short and J 3 bases short, with 9 bases between. Germline-derived CDR1 and CDR2 are MNHEY and SVGAGI. CDR3 in DNA: TGTGCCAGCAGTTACTCGTTCGATGGTGGAAACACCATATATTTT. It yields the protein CASSYSFDGGNTIYF.

The chain uses TRBV15 and TRBJ2-5; 8 positions agree with TRBD1. Germline V gene data show CDR1 as LNHNV and CDR2 as YYDKDF (reference sequence). The CDR3 is 15 amino acids. Trimming removed 1 base from V and 7 bases from J; junction bases left unmatched: 8. CDR3 in DNA: TGTGCCACCAGCAGAGTCGGGACAGGTCAGGGGACCCAGTACTTC. It is translated as CATSRVGTGQGTQYF. The entire variable domain, with the rest obtained from reference TRBV15 and TRBJ2-5, is as follows: DAMVIQNPRYQVTQFGKPVTLSCSQTLNHNVMYWYQQKSSQAPKLLFHYYDKDFNNEADTPDNFQSRRPNTSFCFLDIRSPGLGDTAMYLCATSRVGTGQGTQYFGPGTRLLVL.

The sample holds a few counts of this clone. V usage is TRBV4-3 and J usage is TRBJ1-4, with D uncertain. Trimming left V 1 base short and J 3 bases short, with 9 bases between. CDR3 length: 15 residues. Germline CDR1 and CDR2: LGHNA and YSLEER. The CDR3 is CASSQGSGPNEKLFF. DNA for the CDR3: TGCGCCAGCAGCCAAGGGTCAGGCCCTAATGAAAAACTGTTTTTT.

The V and J genes are TRBV9 and TRBJ2-7; the match to TRBD1 covers 9 bases. The CDR3 has 15 amino acids. Germline V gives CDR1 SGDLS, CDR2 YYNGEE. Trimming removed 4 bases from V and 9 bases from J; junction bases left unmatched: 14. The CDR3 sequence: CASSSRQGEAAVQYF. The CDR3 coding sequence is TGTGCCAGCAGCTCCCGACAGGGGGAGGCGGCAGTGCAGTACTTC.

The chain combines TRBV21-1 with TRBJ1-5; the table's D call, TRBD1, was not checked against the DNA. TRBV21-1 is listed as a pseudogene. The CDR3 runs 15 residues. The CDR3 region is CATYGPDRVDQPQHF. As DNA, the CDR3 is TGTGCCACTTATGGGCCGGACAGGGTGGATCAGCCCCAGCATTTT.

A single count supports this clone. The rearrangement uses TRBV29-1 and TRBJ2-3, with 7 nucleotides matching TRBD1. The CDR3 is made up of 12 amino acids. V trimming: 5 bases; J trimming: 5 bases; junction bases outside the gene matches: 4. Looked up from germline, CDR1 is SQVTM and CDR2 is ANQGSEA. DNA for the CDR3: TGCAGCGTTTTGCAGGGGGTAGATACGCAGTATTTT. Translated, it gives CSVLQGVDTQYF.

The chain couples TRBV5-8 to TRBJ2-3; 10 nucleotides agree with TRBD1. The V gene end was trimmed by 2 bases and the J gene end by 4 bases; junction bases not matched to a gene: 13. CDR1 is SGHTS and CDR2 is YDEGEE in the germline V gene. This CDR3 is 18 amino acids long. In DNA form, the CDR3 reads TGTGCCAGCAGCTTATACCGGGACAGGGGACCACAGCCAGATACGCAGTATTTT. It is translated as CASSLYRDRGPQPDTQYF.

The chain employs TRBV19 and TRBJ1-1; D gene ambiguous. Per germline, CDR1 LNHDA and CDR2 SQIVND (reference sequence). The V gene lost 9 bases and the J gene lost 2 bases, with 7 bases spanning the gap. The length of the CDR3 is 11 residues. This CDR3 reads CASSSNTEAFF. The CDR3 bases are TGTGCCAGCTCCAGCAACACTGAAGCTTTCTTT.

This clone was counted a single time. The chain links TRBV9 to TRBJ1-1; no firm D call. The CDR3 is made up of 16 amino acids. Germline V gene lookup returns CDR1 SGDLS and CDR2 YYNGEE. Trimming removed 0 bases at V and 5 bases at J, with 17 bases between. CDR3 in amino acids: CASSVGLAGGITEAFF. In DNA, the CDR3 is TGTGCCAGCAGCGTAGGCCTAGCGGGAGGTATAACTGAAGCTTTCTTT.

This chain uses TRBV6-2 or TRBV6-3 with TRBJ2-5, with D perhaps matching TRBD2 (6 bases). Germline V lookup: CDR1 MNHEY, CDR2 SVGEGT. Trimming removed 2 bases at V and 5 bases at J, with 9 bases between. This CDR3 has 13 amino acids. As DNA, the CDR3 is TGTGCCAGCAGTTACGTTCGGGAGGAGACCCAGTACTTC. Protein product: CASSYVREETQYF.

The chain is built from TRBV5-4 and TRBJ2-2; D ambiguous. V lost 0 bases, J lost 4 bases, and 10 bases lay in between. The CDR3 length is 15 residues. CDR1 is SGHNT, CDR2 YYREEE, per germline (reference sequence). The CDR3 DNA reads as TGTGCCAGCAGCTTGGGACTCCCGAGCACCGGGGAGCTGTTTTTT. Its protein product is CASSLGLPSTGELFF.